The clone carrying this T cell receptor beta chain has just a few counts. This specimen belongs to a study of OX40 agonist ivuxolimab in advanced cancers. Across the study: At about 82% male, the cohort had a mean age of 60 years, ranging from about 20 to 90. Three patients had partial responses: one hepatocellular carcinoma, two cutaneous melanoma. The eligibility criteria allowed prior anti-PD-1, anti-PD-L1 or anti-CTLA-4 therapy, and approximately 38% had some.

TCRdb's copy holds only in-frame clones and misses some; the assay was immunoSEQ multiplex PCR. The sample carries more than 65,000 clones, 85% recorded once. CDR1 is KGHSH, CDR2 LQKENI, per germline. V was cut by 5 bases and J by 0 bases, with 14 bases left in between. The CDR3 totals 15 residues. This specimen was CD4+ or CD8+ T cells sorted from blood, taken in a trial of the OX40 agonist ivuxolimab. The source is an adult with an advanced solid tumor such as melanoma, head and neck, liver or kidney cancer. The gene calls are TRBV18 and TRBJ2-7; D is possibly TRBD1 (5 bases). CDR3 DNA: TGTGCCAGCTCAACGACGACAGTTATCTCCTACGAGCAGTACTTC. Protein sequence: CASSTTTVISYEQYF.